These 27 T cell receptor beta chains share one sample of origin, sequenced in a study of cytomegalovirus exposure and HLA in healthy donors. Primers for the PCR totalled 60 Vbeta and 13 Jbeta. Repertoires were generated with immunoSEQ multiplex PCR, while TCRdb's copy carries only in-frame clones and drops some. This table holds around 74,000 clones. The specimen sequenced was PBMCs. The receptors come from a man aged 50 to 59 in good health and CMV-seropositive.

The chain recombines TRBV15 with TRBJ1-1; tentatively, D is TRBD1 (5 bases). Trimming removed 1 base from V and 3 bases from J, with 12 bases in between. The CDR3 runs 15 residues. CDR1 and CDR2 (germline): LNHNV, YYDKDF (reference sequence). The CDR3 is CATSRVTGAYTEAFF. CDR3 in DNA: TGTGCCACCAGCAGAGTAACTGGGGCCTACACTGAAGCTTTCTTT.

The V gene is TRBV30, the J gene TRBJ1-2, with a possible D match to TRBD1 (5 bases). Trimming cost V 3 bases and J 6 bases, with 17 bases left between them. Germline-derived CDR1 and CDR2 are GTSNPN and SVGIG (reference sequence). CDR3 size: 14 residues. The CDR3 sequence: CAWRDPTRQNGYTF. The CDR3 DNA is TGTGCCTGGAGGGACCCCACAAGACAGAATGGCTACACCTTC.

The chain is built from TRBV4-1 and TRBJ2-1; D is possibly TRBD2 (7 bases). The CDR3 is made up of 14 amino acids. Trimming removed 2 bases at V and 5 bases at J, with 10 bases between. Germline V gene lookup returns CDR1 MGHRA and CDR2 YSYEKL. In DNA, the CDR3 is TGCGCCAGCAGCCAAAGAGGGGGGGACAATGAGCAGTTCTTC. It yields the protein CASSQRGGDNEQFF.

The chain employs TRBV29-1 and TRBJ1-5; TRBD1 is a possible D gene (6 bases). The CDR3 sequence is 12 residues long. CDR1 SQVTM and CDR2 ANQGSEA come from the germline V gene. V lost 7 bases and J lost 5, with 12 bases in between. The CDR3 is CSASGADQPQHF. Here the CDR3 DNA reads TGCAGCGCCTCAGGGGCAGATCAGCCCCAGCATTTT.

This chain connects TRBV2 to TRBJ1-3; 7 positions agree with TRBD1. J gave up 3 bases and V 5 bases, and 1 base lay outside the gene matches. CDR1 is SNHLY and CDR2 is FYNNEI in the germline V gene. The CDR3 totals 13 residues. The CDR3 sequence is CASSWDSGNTIYF. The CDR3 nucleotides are TGTGCCAGCAGTTGGGACAGTGGAAACACCATATATTTT.

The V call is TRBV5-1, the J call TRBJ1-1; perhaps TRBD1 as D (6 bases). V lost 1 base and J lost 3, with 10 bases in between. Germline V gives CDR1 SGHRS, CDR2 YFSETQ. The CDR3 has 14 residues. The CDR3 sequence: CASSLTGRDTEAFF. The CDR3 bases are TGCGCCAGCAGCTTGACAGGGCGGGACACTGAAGCTTTCTTT.

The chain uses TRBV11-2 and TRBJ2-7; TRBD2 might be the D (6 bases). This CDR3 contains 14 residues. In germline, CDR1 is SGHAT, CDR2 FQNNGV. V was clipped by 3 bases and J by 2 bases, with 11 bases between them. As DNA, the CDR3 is TGTGCCAGCAGCTTGGGAGGTACCACCTACGAGCAGTACGTC. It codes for CASSLGGTTYEQYV.

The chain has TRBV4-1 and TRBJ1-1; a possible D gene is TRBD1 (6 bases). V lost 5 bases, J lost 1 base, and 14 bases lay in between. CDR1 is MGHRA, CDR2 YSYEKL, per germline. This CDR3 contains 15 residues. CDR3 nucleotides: TGCGCCAGCAGCAGGGGGTCGACGGAGAACACTGAAGCTTTCTTT. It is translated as CASSRGSTENTEAFF.

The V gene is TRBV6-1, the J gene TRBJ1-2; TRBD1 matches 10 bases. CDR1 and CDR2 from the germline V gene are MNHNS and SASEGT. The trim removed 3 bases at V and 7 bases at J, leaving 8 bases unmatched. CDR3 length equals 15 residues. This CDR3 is CASSDGTGEWGGYTF. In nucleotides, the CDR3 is TGTGCCAGCAGTGACGGGACAGGGGAATGGGGTGGCTACACCTTC.

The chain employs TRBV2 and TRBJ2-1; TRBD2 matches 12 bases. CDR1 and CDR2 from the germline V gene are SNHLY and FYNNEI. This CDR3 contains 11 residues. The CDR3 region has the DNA TGTGGGACTAGCGGGAACAATGAGCAGTTCTTC. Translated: CGTSGNNEQFF. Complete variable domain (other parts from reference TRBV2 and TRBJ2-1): EPEVTQTPSHQVTQMGQEVILRCVPISNHLYFYWYRQILGQKVEFLVSFYNNEISEKSEIFDDQFSVERPDGSNFTLKIRSTKLEDSAMYFCGTSGNNEQFFGPGTRLTVL.

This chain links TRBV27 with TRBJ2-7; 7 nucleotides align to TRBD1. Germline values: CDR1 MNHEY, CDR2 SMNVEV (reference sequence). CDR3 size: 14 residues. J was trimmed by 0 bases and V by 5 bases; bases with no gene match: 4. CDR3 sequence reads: CASSRQGSSYEQYF. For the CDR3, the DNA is TGTGCCAGCAGTCGACAGGGCAGCTCCTACGAGCAGTACTTC.

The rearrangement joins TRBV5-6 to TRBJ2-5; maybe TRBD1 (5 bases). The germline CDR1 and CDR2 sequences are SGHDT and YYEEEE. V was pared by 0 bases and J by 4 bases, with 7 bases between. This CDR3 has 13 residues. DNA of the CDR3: TGTGCCAGCAGCTTGGGGGGCACAGAGACCCAGTACTTC. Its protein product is CASSLGGTETQYF.

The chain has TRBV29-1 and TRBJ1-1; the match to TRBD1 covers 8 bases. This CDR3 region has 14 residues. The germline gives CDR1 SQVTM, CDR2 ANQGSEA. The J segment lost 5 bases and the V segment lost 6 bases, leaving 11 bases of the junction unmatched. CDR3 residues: CSVTVQGARTEAFF. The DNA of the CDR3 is TGCAGCGTCACCGTTCAGGGGGCGCGGACTGAAGCTTTCTTT.

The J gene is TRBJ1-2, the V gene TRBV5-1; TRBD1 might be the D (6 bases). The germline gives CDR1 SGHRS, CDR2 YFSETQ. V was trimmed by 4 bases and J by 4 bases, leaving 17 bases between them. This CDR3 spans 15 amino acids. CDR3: CASSPDLGGGYGYTF. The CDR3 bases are TGCGCCAGCAGCCCCGACTTAGGGGGTGGCTATGGCTACACCTTC. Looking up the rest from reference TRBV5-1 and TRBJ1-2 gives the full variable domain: KAGVTQTPRYLIKTRGQQVTLSCSPISGHRSVSWYQQTPGQGLQFLFEYFSETQRNKGNFPGRFSGRQFSNSRSEMNVSTLELGDSALYLCASSPDLGGGYGYTFGSGTRLTVV.

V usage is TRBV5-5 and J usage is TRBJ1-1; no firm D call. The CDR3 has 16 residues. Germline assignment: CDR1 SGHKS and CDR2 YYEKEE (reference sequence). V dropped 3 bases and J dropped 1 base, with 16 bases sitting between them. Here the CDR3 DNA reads TGTGCCAGCAGCTCGGTACTCATTGCCCAGAACACTGAAGCTTTCTTT. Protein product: CASSSVLIAQNTEAFF.

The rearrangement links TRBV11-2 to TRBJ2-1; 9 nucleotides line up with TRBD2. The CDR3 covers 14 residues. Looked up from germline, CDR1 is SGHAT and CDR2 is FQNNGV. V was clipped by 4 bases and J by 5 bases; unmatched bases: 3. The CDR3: CASSWTSVDNEQFF. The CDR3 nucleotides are TGTGCCAGCAGCTGGACTAGCGTCGACAATGAGCAGTTCTTC.

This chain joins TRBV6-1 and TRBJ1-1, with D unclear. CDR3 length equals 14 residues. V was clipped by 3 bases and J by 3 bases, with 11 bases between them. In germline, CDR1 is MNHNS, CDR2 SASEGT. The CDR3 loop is CASSESVRDTEAFF. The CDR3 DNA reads TGTGCCAGCAGTGAGTCGGTCCGGGACACTGAAGCTTTCTTT.

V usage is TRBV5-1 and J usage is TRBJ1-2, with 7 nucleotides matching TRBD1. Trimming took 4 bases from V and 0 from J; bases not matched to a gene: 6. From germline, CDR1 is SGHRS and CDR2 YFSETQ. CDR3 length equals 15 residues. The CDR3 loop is CASSALQGSNYGYTF. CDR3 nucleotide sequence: TGCGCCAGCAGCGCACTACAGGGGTCTAACTATGGCTACACCTTC.

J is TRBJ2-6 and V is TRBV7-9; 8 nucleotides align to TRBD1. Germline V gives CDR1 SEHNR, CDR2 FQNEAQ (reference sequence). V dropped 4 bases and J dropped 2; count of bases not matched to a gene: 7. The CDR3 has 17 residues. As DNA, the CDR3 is TGTGCCAGCAGCTCGGACAGGGAGGCGGCTGGGGCCAACGTCCTGACTTTC. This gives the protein CASSSDREAAGANVLTF.

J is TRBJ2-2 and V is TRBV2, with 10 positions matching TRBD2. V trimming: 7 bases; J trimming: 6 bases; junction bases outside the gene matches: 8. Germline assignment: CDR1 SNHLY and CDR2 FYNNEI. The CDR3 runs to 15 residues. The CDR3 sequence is CASTSLAGVPGELFF. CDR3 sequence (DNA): TGTGCCAGCACTTCCCTAGCGGGAGTTCCCGGGGAGCTGTTTTTT.

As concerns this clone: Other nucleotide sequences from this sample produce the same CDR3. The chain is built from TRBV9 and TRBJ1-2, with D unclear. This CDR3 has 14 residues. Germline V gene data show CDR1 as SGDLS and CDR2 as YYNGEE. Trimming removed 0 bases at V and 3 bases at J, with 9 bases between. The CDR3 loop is CASSVGGRDYGYTF. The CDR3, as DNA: TGTGCCAGCAGCGTAGGAGGGAGAGACTATGGCTACACCTTC.

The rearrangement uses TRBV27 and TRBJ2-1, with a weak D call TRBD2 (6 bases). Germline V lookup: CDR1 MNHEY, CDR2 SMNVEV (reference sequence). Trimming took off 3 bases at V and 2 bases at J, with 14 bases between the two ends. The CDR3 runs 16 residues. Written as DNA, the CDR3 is TGTGCCAGCAGTTTTTACAGGAGGGAAACCTACAATGAGCAGTTCTTC. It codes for CASSFYRRETYNEQFF.

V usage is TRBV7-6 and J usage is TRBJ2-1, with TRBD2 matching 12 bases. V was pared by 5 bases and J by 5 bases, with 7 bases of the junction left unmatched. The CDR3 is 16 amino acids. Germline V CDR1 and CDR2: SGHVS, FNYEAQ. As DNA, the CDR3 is TGTGCCAGCAGCCCCCGACTAGCGGGGGTGAACAATGAGCAGTTCTTC. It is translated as CASSPRLAGVNNEQFF.

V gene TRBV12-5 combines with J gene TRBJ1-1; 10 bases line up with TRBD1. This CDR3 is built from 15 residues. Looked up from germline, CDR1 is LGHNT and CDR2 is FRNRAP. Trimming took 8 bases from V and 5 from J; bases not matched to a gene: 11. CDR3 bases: TGTGCTAGTACTACCGGACAGGGGGATGAAACTGAAGCTTTCTTT. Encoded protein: CASTTGQGDETEAFF.

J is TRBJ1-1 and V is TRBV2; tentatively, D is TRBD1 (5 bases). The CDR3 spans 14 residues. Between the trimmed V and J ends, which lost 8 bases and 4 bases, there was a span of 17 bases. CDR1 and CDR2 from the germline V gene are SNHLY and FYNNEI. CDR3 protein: CASGGRGGSTEAFF. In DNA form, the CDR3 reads TGTGCCAGCGGGGGGAGGGGTGGGAGCACTGAAGCTTTCTTT.

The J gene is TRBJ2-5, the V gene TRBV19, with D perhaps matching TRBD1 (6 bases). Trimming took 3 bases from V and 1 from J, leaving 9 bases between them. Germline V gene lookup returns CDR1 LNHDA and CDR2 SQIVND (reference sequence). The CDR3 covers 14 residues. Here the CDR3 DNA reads TGTGCCAGTAGTATCAGGGACATCCAAGAGACCCAGTACTTC. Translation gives CASSIRDIQETQYF.

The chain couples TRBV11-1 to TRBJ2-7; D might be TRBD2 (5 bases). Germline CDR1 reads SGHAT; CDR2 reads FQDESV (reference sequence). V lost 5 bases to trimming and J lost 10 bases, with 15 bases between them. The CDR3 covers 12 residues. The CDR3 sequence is CASSLGRGQQYV. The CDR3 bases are TGTGCCAGCAGCCTAGGTAGAGGGCAACAGTACGTC.